These T cell receptor beta chains were read from a single sample in a study of CD8+ T cells in alopecia areata. The protocol was immunoSEQ multiplex PCR, while the TCRdb copy is restricted to in-frame clones and leaves out a portion. The sample shows 100,000 to 150,000 clones, 40% to 55% of them seen only once. Source material: NKG2D-low CD8+ T cells sorted from blood. Source of these receptors: a human donor with alopecia areata. Both conserved end residues are part of each CDR3. The D gene is left open where the match is weak. Not all rows give a size; the values are once, few, many and, for expanded clones, a class.

j_call	d_call	v_call	clone_size	cdr3_nt	cdr3_aa
TRBJ2-5	-	TRBV9	-	TGTGCCAGCAGCGTGGCGGGGAGAACGGAGGAGACCCAGTACTTC	CASSVAGRTEETQYF
TRBJ2-7	-	TRBV29-1	-	TGCAGCGTTGAAGGGTCCGGGATTTTCTACGAGCAGTACTTC	CSVEGSGIFYEQYF
TRBJ2-7	-	TRBV7-2	-	TGTGCCAGTAACTTTGGCGGGGAAAACGAGCAGTACTTC	CASNFGGENEQYF
TRBJ2-6	TRBD2	TRBV29-1	-	TGCAGCGTTGGACTAGCGGGAACTTCAGCCTCTGGGGCCAACGTCCTGACTTTC	CSVGLAGTSASGANVLTF
TRBJ1-1	TRBD1	TRBV5-4	medium-sized	TGTGCCAGCAGCGTCACAGGGGGGAGTGCCACTGAAGCTTTCTTT	CASSVTGGSATEAFF
TRBJ1-2	TRBD1	TRBV11-2	-	TGTGCCAGCAGCTTAATGGGACAGGGAAATATCTATGGCTACACCTTC	CASSLMGQGNIYGYTF
TRBJ2-3	TRBD2	TRBV5-1	-	TGCGCCAGCAGCTTGGAGCGGGGGGTGACAGATACGCAGTATTTT	CASSLERGVTDTQYF
TRBJ1-2	-	TRBV27	once	TGTGCCAGCAGTTTCGGAAGGGCGTATGGCTACACCTTC	CASSFGRAYGYTF
TRBJ2-7	-	TRBV5-1	-	TGCGCCAGCACCCCCGAAAACTCCTACGAGCAGTACTTC	CASTPENSYEQYF
TRBJ2-7	TRBD1	TRBV5-6	-	TGTGCCAGCAGCTGGGGACAGGGTGGCTCCTACGAGCAGTACTTC	CASSWGQGGSYEQYF
TRBJ2-5	-	TRBV7-8	-	TGTGCCAGCAGCGTCAGGAAAGAGACCCAGTACTTC	CASSVRKETQYF
TRBJ2-6	TRBD2	TRBV29-1	-	TGCAGCGTTCCGGGAGGGTCCTCTGGGGCCAACGTCCTGACTTTC	CSVPGGSSGANVLTF
TRBJ2-1	-	TRBV28	-	TGTGCCACCTCAACCTACAATGAGCAGTTCTTC	CATSTYNEQFF
TRBJ2-7	-	TRBV7-2	-	TGTGCCAGCAGCTCGACTTCTTCCTACGAGCAGTACTTC	CASSSTSSYEQYF
TRBJ2-2	-	TRBV4-1	-	TGCGCCAGCAGCCTACTTGGCGGGGAGCTGTTTTTT	CASSLLGGELFF
TRBJ2-6	-	TRBV9	-	TGTGCCAGCAGCGTAGACGCGGCCTCTGGGGCCAACGTCCTGACTTTC	CASSVDAASGANVLTF
TRBJ1-2	-	TRBV27	-	TGTGCCAGCAGTTTGGCTGGCGGTTATGATGGTGGCGGCTACACCTTC	CASSLAGGYDGGGYTF
TRBJ2-5	-	TRBV9	few	TGTGCCAGCAGCGGATACAGGGAAGAGACCCAGTACTTC	CASSGYREETQYF
TRBJ2-1	TRBD1	TRBV29-1	few	TGCAGCGTTGAAGGTAGTTGGACAGGGTCCCTGGGCAATGAGCAGTTCTTC	CSVEGSWTGSLGNEQFF
TRBJ2-7	TRBD1	TRBV4-3	-	TGCGCCAGCAGCCAGGCAGGGGGAGACTACGAGCAGTACTTC	CASSQAGGDYEQYF
TRBJ2-6	-	TRBV6-6	-	TGTGCCAGCAGTCCCTCTGGCTCTGGGGCCAACGTCCTGACTTTC	CASSPSGSGANVLTF
TRBJ2-3	TRBD1	TRBV11-2	-	TGTGCCAGCAGCTTGGAAGTGGACAGGGGGCAGAGAGATACGCAGTATTTT	CASSLEVDRGQRDTQYF
TRBJ2-6	-	TRBV11-2	-	TGTGCCAGCAGTCCGACCAGCTCTGGGGCCAACGTCCTGACTTTC	CASSPTSSGANVLTF
TRBJ2-7	TRBD2	TRBV9	-	TGTGCCAGCAGCGGCCCCGGACTAGCTGATTACGAGCAGTACTTC	CASSGPGLADYEQYF